The 6 T cell receptor beta chains given below trace back to one sample, sequenced in a study of T-cell reconstitution after alpha-beta-depleted transplantation in children. The library targeted TCRbeta and was prepared with unique molecular identifiers. Using its own MiXCR run on the PCR reads, TCRdb lists one record per CDR3 protein. In the table there are about 480,000 distinct CDR3 sequences, under 15% of which are singletons. The specimen comprised PBMCs from the stem cell graft donor, sampled from the stem cell graft. The receptor source for this set is a human donor who donated a stem cell graft to a child with combined immunodeficiency.

This clonotype was recorded a few times. The rearrangement uses TRBV15 and TRBJ2-5, with TRBD2 matching 9 bases. CDR1 LNHNV and CDR2 YYDKDF come from the germline V gene (reference sequence). The CDR3 extends over 15 amino acids. V gave up 0 bases and J gave up 2 bases; unmatched junction bases: 1. The CDR3 region is CATSRDLAGQETQYF. The CDR3, as DNA: TGTGCCACCAGCAGAGATCTAGCGGGGCAAGAGACCCAGTACTTC. Combining the CDR3 with reference TRBV15 and TRBJ2-5 gives the whole variable domain DAMVIQNPRYQVTQFGKPVTLSCSQTLNHNVMYWYQQKSSQAPKLLFHYYDKDFNNEADTPDNFQSRRPNTSFCFLDIRSPGLGDTAMYLCATSRDLAGQETQYFGPGTRLLVL.

Written as DNA, the CDR3 is TGCGCCAGCAGCTTGGGTGTCCTTGCAACTAATGAAAAACTGTTTTTT. The encoded protein is CASSLGVLATNEKLFF. V and J are TRBV5-1 and TRBJ1-4, with D hard to call. Germline CDR1 is SGHRS and CDR2 is YFSETQ. The length of the CDR3 is 16 residues. The V end lost 0 bases, the J end lost 0 bases, and 9 bases lay between the germline ends.

This clonotype has at least ten counts. CDR3 amino acids: CASSTRAGGVETQYF. The CDR3 DNA reads as TGCGCCAGCAGCACGCGGGCAGGGGGAGTGGAGACCCAGTACTTC. V usage is TRBV5-1 and J usage is TRBJ2-5, with 7 bases fitting TRBD1. This CDR3 is 15 amino acids long. The ends lost 4 bases at V and 5 bases at J; junction bases unmatched: 11. The germline V gene encodes CDR1 SGHRS and CDR2 YFSETQ.

This clonotype was seen more than once but under ten times. The chain uses TRBV27 and TRBJ1-5; the match to TRBD1 covers 7 bases. The V gene end was trimmed by 8 bases and the J gene end by 5 bases; junction bases not matched to a gene: 18. Germline loops: CDR1 MNHEY, CDR2 SMNVEV (reference sequence). The CDR3 totals 17 residues. CDR3 residues: CASRSIYGTASDQPQHF. DNA for the CDR3: TGTGCCAGCCGTTCCATTTACGGGACAGCCAGCGATCAGCCCCAGCATTTT.

The chain recombines TRBV4-3 with TRBJ2-7, with a possible D match to TRBD2 (6 bases). This CDR3 has 14 residues. CDR1 and CDR2 from the germline V gene are LGHNA and YSLEER. V lost 3 bases to trimming and J lost 1 base, with 10 bases between them. CDR3 nucleotides: TGCGCCAGCAGCCAGGCTCGGGAGTCCTACGAGCAGTACTTC. As protein: CASSQARESYEQYF.

There are many counts of this clonotype. The rearrangement joins TRBV7-9 to TRBJ1-1, with TRBD1 as a possible D gene (5 bases). The V and J ends lost 2 bases and 4 bases respectively, with 11 bases between them. The CDR3 is 14 amino acids. Looked up from germline, CDR1 is SEHNR and CDR2 is FQNEAQ (reference sequence). CDR3 coding DNA: TGTGCCAGCAGCTTATCTCAGGGTAGCACTGAAGCTTTCTTT. It specifies CASSLSQGSTEAFF.